In its sample, the clone carrying this TCR beta chain was seen a few times. Its antigen is as yet unknown. The sample is drawn from a study of CD8 T cells in ankylosing spondylitis. Overall study findings and caveats: A TCR beta motif of eight highly homologous variants appeared characteristic of ankylosing spondylitis blood.

Each CDR3 protein is one row after TCRdb ran MiXCR on the 5' RACE reads. This sample has about 420,000 distinct CDR3 sequences; around 22% occur once, and the top ten carry around 17%. V lost 8 bases and J 1 base, leaving 12 bases between the germline ends. The CDR3 has 13 amino acids. Germline V lookup: CDR1 SNHLY, CDR2 FYNNEI. The origin of this receptor is a male donor with ankylosing spondylitis. This chain uses TRBV2 with TRBJ2-7; unclear D gene. The material sequenced was blood, either unsorted or a sorted T cell fraction (not recorded which). The CDR3 bases are TGTGCCAGCCAGCAGTCCGGATCCTACGAGCAGTACTTC. Protein product: CASQQSGSYEQYF.